This TCR beta chain was found in a study of beta chain features in type 1 diabetes. J was trimmed by 4 bases and V by 1 base; bases with no gene match: 6. The CDR3 totals 15 residues. Germline lookup yields CDR1 LGHNA and CDR2 YSLEER. The whole isolated RNA underwent reverse transcription, so sequencing captured expressed TCRB transcripts. TCRdb's copy holds only in-frame clones and misses some; the assay was immunoSEQ multiplex PCR. Among 130,000 or so clones, about a tenth were seen once, and the ten largest hold about 0.66%. The sequenced sample was central memory CD4+ T cells from blood. The clonotype was recovered from a man between 18 and 35 years old in good health. The V call is TRBV4-3, the J call TRBJ1-2, with 7 bases identical to TRBD1. The CDR3 here is CASSQAWTGTYGYTF. The CDR3 coding sequence is TGCGCCAGCAGCCAAGCCTGGACAGGCACCTATGGCTACACCTTC.